This T cell receptor beta chain is from a study of T cells in Graves' hyperthyroidism and ophthalmopathy. Germline V lookup: CDR1 MGHDK, CDR2 SYGVNS. Losses at the gene ends were 0 bases for V and 4 bases for J; bases not matched to a gene: 2. The CDR3 is 14 amino acids. Overall study findings and caveats: Ophthalmopathy and stable hyperthyroidism were separated by a 13 V-J model. Most thyroid-expanded clonotypes above 0.001 were also found in blood. Ophthalmopathy prediction by the model preceded onset by a median about 6 months.

As concerns this clonotype: Its antigen is as yet unknown.

TCR beta CDR3 regions were amplified from RNA. First-round RT-PCR with HTBI primers amplified the TCR CDR3 region. TCRdb independently ran MiXCR on the multiplex PCR reads; one entry per CDR3 protein. In the table there are about 400,000 distinct CDR3 sequences, 15% of which are singletons. The material sequenced was blood. The sequence was obtained from a woman aged 30 to 39 with Graves' hyperthyroidism. The V gene is TRBV25-1, the J gene TRBJ2-5, with 7 positions matching TRBD1. The CDR3 loop reads CASSEYRGRETQYF. CDR3 nucleotide sequence: TGTGCCAGCAGTGAATACAGGGGGAGAGAGACCCAGTACTTC.